The clone carrying this T cell receptor (beta chain) has just one count. Deletions cut 8 bases from V and 7 bases from J, with 21 bases between. The CDR3 length is 15 residues. Germline CDR1 is MNHEY and CDR2 is SMNVEV (reference sequence). The data originate from a study of blood T cell repertoires in COVID-19. Study context: The analysed material was cDNA or gDNA that came from T cells, B-cell-depleted T cells, or PBMCs.

The protocol was immunoSEQ multiplex PCR, while the TCRdb copy is restricted to in-frame clones and leaves out a portion. The table has under 250,000 clones, roughly 82% seen once. The chain has TRBV27 and TRBJ2-1; D remains ambiguous. Material for sequencing was peripheral blood. The receptor was isolated from a woman in her 70s with acute or convalescent COVID-19. The CDR3 nucleotides are TGTGCCAGCGCACCCCCGAGAGGAATTTGGAATGAGCAGTTCTTC. This gives the protein CASAPPRGIWNEQFF.